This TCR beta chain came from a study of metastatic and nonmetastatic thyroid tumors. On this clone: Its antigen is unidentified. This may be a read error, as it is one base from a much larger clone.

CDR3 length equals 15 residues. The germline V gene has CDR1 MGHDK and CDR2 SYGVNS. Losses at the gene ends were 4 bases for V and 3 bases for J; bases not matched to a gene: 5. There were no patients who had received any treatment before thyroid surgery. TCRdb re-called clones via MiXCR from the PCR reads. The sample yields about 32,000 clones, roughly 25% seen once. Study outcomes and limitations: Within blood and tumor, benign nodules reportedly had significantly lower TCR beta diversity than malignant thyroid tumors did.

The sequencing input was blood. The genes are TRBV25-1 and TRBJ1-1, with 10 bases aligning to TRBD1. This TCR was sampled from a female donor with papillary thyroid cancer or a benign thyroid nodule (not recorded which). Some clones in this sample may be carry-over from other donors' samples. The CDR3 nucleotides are TGTGCCAGCAGTGGACAGGGGGCTGCGCACACTGAAGCTTTCTTT. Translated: CASSGQGAAHTEAFF.